This T cell receptor (beta chain) was sequenced for a study of blood T cell repertoires in COVID-19. At the level of the study: Whether acute or convalescent, the COVID-19 samples came from the United States, Italy and Spain.

Germline V gives CDR1 KGHSH, CDR2 LQKENI. Unmatched junction bases numbered 1, after V lost 3 bases and J lost 6 bases. The CDR3 has 15 residues. How the authors handled the data: Amplifying reference gene primers gave estimates of nucleated cell counts. Produced via immunoSEQ multiplex PCR; TCRdb's table is partial and in-frame only. That table gives V, J and clone size, and the DNA gave D and trimming. Here the sample spans some 250,000 clones, approximately 80% being singletons. This chain uses TRBV18 with TRBJ2-1; 14 nucleotides agree with TRBD2. This receptor was obtained from a woman between 18 and 29 years old with acute or convalescent COVID-19. Material: peripheral blood. CDR3 residues: CASSPGTSGSNEQFF. CDR3 coding DNA: TGTGCCAGCTCACCGGGGACTAGCGGGAGCAATGAGCAGTTCTTC.